Included here is one TCR beta chain sequence, with context. These data originate in a study of T cell changes during pregnancy in multiple sclerosis. Measured with immunoSEQ multiplex PCR; TCRdb has only the in-frame clones, and not every one. The sample lists fewer than 75,000 clones; around 93% were seen once. With 0 bases clipped from V and 3 bases from J, the junction kept 6 bases outside the gene matches. CDR1 and CDR2 from the germline V gene are SGDLS and YYNGEE. The CDR3 contains 16 residues. This TCR came from a female donor in good health, enrolled as a control in a pregnancy study. This rearrangement joins TRBV9 to TRBJ2-5; 9 nucleotides agree with TRBD2. The specimen was peripheral blood, collected after pregnancy. DNA of the CDR3: TGTGCCAGCAGCGTAGCAGCGGGGGGAGGGGAAGAGACCCAGTACTTC. Encoded protein: CASSVAAGGGEETQYF. The full variable domain, completed using reference TRBV9 and TRBJ2-5, is DSGVTQTPKHLITATGQRVTLRCSPRSGDLSVYWYQQSLDQGLQFLIQYYNGEERAKGNILERFSAQQFPDLHSELNLSSLELGDSALYFCASSVAAGGGEETQYFGPGTRLLVL.